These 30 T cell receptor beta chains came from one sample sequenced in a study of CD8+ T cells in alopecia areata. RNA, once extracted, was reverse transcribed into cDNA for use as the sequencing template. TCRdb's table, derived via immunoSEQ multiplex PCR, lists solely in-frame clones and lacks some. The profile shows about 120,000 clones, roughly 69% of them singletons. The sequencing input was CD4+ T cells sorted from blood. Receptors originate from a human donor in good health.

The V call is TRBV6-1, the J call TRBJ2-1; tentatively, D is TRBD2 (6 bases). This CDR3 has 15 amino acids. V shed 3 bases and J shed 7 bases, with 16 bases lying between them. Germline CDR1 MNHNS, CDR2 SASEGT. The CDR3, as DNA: TGTGCCAGCAGTGAGTCTTGGCTAGCGCTGAATGAGCAGTTCTTC. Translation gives CASSESWLALNEQFF.

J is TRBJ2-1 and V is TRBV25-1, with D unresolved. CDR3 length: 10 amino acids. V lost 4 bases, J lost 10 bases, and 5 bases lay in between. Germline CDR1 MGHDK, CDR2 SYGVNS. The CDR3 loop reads CASSGNEQFF. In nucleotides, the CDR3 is TGTGCCAGCAGTGGGAACGAGCAGTTCTTC.

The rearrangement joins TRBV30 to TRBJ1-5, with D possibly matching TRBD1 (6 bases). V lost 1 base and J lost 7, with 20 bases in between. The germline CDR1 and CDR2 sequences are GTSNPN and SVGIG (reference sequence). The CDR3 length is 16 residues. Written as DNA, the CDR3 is TGTGCCTGGAGTGCACAGAGGGGGGCGTCGGTGCAGCCCCAGCATTTT. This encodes CAWSAQRGASVQPQHF. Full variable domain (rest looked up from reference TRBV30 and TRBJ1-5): SQTIHQWPATLVQPVGSPLSLECTVEGTSNPNLYWYRQAAGRGLQLLFYSVGIGQISSEVPQNLSASRPQDRQFILSSKKLLLSDSGFYLCAWSAQRGASVQPQHFGDGTRLSIL.

The CDR3: CASSRQPSNYGYTF. CDR3 coding DNA: TGTGCCAGCAGTCGCCAACCGAGTAACTATGGCTACACCTTC. The V call is TRBV6-5, the J call TRBJ1-2; no reliable D call. The CDR3 sequence is 14 residues long. In germline, CDR1 is MNHEY, CDR2 SVGAGI. The V end lost 5 bases, the J end lost 1 base, and 11 bases lay between the germline ends.

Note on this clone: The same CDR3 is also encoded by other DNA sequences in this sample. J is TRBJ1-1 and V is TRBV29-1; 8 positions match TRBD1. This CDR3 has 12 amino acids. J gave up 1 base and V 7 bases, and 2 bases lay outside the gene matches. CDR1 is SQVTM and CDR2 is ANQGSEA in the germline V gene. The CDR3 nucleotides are TGCAGCGCCGGACAGGGGAACACTGAAGCTTTCTTT. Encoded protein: CSAGQGNTEAFF.

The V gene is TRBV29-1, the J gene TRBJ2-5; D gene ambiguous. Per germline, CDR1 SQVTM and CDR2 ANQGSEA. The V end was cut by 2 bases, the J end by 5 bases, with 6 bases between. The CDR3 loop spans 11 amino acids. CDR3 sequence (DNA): TGCAGCGTTGAACTCGGGGAGACCCAGTACTTC. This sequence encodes CSVELGETQYF.

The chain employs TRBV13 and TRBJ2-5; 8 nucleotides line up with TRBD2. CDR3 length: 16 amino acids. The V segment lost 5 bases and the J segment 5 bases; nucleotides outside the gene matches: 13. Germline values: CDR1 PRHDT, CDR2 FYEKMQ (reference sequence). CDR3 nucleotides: TGTGCCAGCAGCCCCCGTGGGGCGGGGGGCGGTGAGACCCAGTACTTC. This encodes CASSPRGAGGGETQYF.

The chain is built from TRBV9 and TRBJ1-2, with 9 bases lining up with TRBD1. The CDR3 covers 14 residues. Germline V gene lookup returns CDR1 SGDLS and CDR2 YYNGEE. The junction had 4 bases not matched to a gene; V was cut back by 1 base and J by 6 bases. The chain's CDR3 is CASSVLGTGNGYTF. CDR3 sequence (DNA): TGTGCCAGCAGCGTACTGGGGACAGGGAATGGCTACACCTTC.

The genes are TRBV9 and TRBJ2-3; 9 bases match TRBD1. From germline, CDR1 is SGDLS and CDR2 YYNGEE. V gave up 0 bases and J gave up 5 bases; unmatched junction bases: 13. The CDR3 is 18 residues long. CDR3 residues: CASSVEGQGRRSLDTQYF. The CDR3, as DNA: TGTGCCAGCAGCGTAGAGGGACAGGGTCGAAGGTCTTTAGATACGCAGTATTTT.

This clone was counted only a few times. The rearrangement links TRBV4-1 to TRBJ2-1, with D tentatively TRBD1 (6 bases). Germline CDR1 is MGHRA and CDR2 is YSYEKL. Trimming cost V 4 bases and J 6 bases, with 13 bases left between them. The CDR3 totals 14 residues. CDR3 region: CASSLGQKLNEQFF. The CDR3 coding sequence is TGCGCCAGCAGCCTAGGACAGAAGCTCAATGAGCAGTTCTTC.

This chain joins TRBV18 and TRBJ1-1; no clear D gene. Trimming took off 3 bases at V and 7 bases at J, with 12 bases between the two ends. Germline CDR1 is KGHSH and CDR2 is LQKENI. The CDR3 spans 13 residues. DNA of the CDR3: TGTGCCAGCTCACCCGGCCTGGACGTTGAAGCTTTCTTT. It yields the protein CASSPGLDVEAFF.

The CDR3 DNA sequence: TGTGCCTGGAGTCCAAGGGGCGGTTGGCAAGAGACCCAGTACTTC. The encoded protein is CAWSPRGGWQETQYF. The chain joins TRBV30 to TRBJ2-5, with a possible D match to TRBD1 (5 bases). Deletions cut 2 bases from V and 2 bases from J, with 15 bases between. The CDR3 has 15 residues. Germline values: CDR1 GTSNPN, CDR2 SVGIG (reference sequence).

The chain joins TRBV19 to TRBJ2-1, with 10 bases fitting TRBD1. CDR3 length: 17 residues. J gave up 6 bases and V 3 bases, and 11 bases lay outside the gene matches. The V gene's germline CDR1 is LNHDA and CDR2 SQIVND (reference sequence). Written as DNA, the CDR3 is TGTGCCAGTAGTATGGTCACCGGGACAGGGGCGATCAATGAGCAGTTCTTC. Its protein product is CASSMVTGTGAINEQFF.

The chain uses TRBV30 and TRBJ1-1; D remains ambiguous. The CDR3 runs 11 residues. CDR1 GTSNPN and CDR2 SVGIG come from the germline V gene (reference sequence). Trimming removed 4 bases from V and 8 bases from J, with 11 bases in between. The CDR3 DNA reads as TGTGCCTGGACCCTATCGCGGGAAGCTTTCTTT. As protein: CAWTLSREAFF.

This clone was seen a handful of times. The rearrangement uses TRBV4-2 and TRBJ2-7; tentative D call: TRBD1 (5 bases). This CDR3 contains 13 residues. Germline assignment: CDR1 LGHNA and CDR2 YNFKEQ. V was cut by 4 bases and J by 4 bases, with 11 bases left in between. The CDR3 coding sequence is TGTGCCAGCAGCCCAGGGAACCCTTACGAGCAGTACTTC. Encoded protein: CASSPGNPYEQYF.

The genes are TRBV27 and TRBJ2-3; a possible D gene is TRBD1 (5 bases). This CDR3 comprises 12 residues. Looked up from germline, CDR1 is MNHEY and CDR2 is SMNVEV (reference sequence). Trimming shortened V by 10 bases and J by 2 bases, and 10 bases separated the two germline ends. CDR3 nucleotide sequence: TGTGCCACCAAGGACATCACAGATACGCAGTATTTT. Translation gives CATKDITDTQYF.

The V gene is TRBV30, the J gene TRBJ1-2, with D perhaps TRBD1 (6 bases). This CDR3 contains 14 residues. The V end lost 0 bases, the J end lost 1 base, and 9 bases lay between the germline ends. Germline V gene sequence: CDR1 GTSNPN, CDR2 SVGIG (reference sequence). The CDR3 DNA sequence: TGTGCCTGGAGTGTACAGGGCCTTAACTATGGCTACACCTTC. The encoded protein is CAWSVQGLNYGYTF.

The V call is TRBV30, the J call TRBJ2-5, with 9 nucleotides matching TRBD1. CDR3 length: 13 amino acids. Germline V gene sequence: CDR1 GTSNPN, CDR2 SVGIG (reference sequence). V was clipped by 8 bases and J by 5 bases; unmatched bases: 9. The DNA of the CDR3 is TGTGCCGCACTACAGGGGGCCGTGGAGACCCAGTACTTC. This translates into CAALQGAVETQYF.

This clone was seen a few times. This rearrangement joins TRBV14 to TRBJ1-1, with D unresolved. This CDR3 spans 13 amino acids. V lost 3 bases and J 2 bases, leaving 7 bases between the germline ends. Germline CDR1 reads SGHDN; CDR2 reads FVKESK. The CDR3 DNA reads TGTGCCAGCAGCCAGCAATACAACACTGAAGCTTTCTTT. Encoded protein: CASSQQYNTEAFF.

The CDR3 spells CASSDGGRNQPQHF. As DNA, the CDR3 is TGTGCCAGCAGTGACGGTGGTAGAAATCAGCCCCAGCATTTT. The V gene is TRBV2, the J gene TRBJ1-5; D remains ambiguous. V lost 3 bases and J 4 bases, leaving 10 bases between the germline ends. Per the germline V gene, CDR1 is SNHLY and CDR2 is FYNNEI. CDR3 length equals 14 residues.

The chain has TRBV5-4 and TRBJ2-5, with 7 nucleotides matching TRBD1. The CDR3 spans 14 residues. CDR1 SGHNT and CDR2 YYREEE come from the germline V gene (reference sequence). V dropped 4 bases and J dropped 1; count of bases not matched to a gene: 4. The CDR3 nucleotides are TGTGCCAGCAGCGTCAACAGGGGCCAAGAGACCCAGTACTTC. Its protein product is CASSVNRGQETQYF.

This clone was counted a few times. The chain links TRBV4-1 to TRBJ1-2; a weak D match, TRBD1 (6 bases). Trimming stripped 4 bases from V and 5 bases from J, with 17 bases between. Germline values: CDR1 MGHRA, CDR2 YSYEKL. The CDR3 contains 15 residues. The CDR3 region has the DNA TGCGCCAGCAGCCCATCGGGGGCAGAGCCTTATGGCTACACCTTC. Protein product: CASSPSGAEPYGYTF.

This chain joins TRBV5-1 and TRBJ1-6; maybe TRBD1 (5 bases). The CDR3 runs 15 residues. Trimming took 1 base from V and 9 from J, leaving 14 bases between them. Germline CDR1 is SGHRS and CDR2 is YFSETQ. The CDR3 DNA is TGCGCCAGCAGCTTGCAGCAGGGATCAGGTTCACCCCTCCACTTT. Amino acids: CASSLQQGSGSPLHF.

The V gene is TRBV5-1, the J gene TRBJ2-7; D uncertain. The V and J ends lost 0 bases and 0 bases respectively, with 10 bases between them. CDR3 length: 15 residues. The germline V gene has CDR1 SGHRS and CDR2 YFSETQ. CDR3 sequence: CASSLEVRSSYEQYF. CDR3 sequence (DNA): TGCGCCAGCAGCTTGGAAGTCAGGAGCTCCTACGAGCAGTACTTC.

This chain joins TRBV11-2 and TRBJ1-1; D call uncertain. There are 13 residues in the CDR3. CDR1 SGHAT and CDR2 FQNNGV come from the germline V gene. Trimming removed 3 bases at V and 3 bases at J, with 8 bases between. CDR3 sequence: CASSLIGYTEAFF. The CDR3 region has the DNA TGTGCCAGCAGCTTGATAGGTTACACTGAAGCTTTCTTT.

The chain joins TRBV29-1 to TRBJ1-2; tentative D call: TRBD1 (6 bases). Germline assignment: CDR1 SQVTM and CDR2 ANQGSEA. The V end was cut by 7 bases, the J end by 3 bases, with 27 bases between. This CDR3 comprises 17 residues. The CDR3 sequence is CSGPQGQSSSSDYGYTF. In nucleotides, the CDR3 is TGCAGCGGCCCACAGGGTCAAAGTAGTAGTTCCGACTATGGCTACACCTTC.

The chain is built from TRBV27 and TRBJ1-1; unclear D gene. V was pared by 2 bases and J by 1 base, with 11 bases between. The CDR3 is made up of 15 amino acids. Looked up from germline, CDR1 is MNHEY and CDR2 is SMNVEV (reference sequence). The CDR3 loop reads CASSLVMSGNTEAFF. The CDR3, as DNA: TGTGCCAGCAGTTTAGTAATGAGTGGGAACACTGAAGCTTTCTTT.

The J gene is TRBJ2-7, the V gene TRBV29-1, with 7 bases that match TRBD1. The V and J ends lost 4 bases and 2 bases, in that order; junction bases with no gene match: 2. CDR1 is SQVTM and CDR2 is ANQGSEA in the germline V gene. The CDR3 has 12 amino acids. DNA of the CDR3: TGCAGCGTTGGGACAGGAACCTACGAGCAGTACTTC. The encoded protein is CSVGTGTYEQYF.

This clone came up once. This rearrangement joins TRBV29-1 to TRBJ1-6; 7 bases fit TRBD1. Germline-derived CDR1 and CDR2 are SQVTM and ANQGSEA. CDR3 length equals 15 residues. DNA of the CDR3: TGCACCGAGACAGGGTTGGGGGTCTATAATTCACCCCTCCACTTT. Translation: CTETGLGVYNSPLHF. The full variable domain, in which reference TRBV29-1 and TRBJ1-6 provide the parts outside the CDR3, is SAVISQKPSRDICQRGTSLTIQCQVDSQVTMMFWYRQQPGQSLTLIATANQGSEATYESGFVIDKFPISRPNLTFSTLTVSNMSPEDSSIYLCTETGLGVYNSPLHFGNGTRLTVT.

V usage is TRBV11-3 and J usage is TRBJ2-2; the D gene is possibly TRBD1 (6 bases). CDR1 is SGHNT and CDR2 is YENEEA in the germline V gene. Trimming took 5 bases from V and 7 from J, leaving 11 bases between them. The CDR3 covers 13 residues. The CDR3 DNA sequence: TGTGCCAGCAGCCCAGGGGAAAGCGGGGAGCTGTTTTTT. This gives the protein CASSPGESGELFF.